Below, 26 T cell receptor beta chains from the same sample are listed, as sequenced in a study of cytomegalovirus exposure and HLA in healthy donors. The study ran its PCR with 60 Vbeta and 13 Jbeta primers. Measured with immunoSEQ multiplex PCR; TCRdb has only the in-frame clones, and not every one. Of about 200,000 clones listed, around four fifths are singletons. The sample consisted of PBMCs. The receptor set was obtained from a male donor in good health and CMV-seronegative.

V and J are TRBV19 and TRBJ2-5, with 10 bases identical to TRBD2. CDR1 and CDR2 from the germline V gene are LNHDA and SQIVND (reference sequence). Trimming cost V 1 base and J 11 bases; bases outside gene matches: 13. The CDR3 loop spans 16 amino acids. The CDR3 coding sequence is TGTGCCAGTAGTATAGTGGGGCTAGCGGGAGACGAAGAGCAGTACTTC. Its translation: CASSIVGLAGDEEQYF.

The chain uses TRBV7-8 and TRBJ2-3; 12 nucleotides agree with TRBD2. Germline assignment: CDR1 SGHVS and CDR2 FQNEAQ. The CDR3 runs 15 residues. Trimming took 9 bases from V and 4 from J; bases not matched to a gene: 8. The CDR3 protein is CASDLAGGPADTQYF. The CDR3 nucleotides read TGTGCCAGTGATCTAGCGGGAGGGCCAGCAGATACGCAGTATTTT.

The gene calls are TRBV25-1 and TRBJ1-2, with 10 bases aligning to TRBD1. The CDR3 is 15 residues long. Trimming took 1 base from V and 5 from J; bases not matched to a gene: 4. Germline V gene data show CDR1 as MGHDK and CDR2 as SYGVNS. In DNA, the CDR3 is TGTGCCAGCAGTGAATCCAGGACAGGGGGTTATGGCTACACCTTC. Translation gives CASSESRTGGYGYTF.

This clone was counted a single time. CDR3 residues: CASSVSNGQETQYF. Written as DNA, the CDR3 is TGTGCCAGCAGCGTATCGAACGGTCAAGAGACCCAGTACTTC. The gene calls are TRBV14 and TRBJ2-5; no firm D call. Germline CDR1 SGHDN, CDR2 FVKESK. The V gene lost 5 bases and the J gene lost 2 bases, with 12 bases spanning the gap. This CDR3 comprises 14 residues.

CDR3 in DNA: TGTGCCAGCAGCGGGATGTGGGGACGGGAGGGAGAGACCCAGTACTTC. It yields the protein CASSGMWGREGETQYF. This chain connects TRBV25-1 to TRBJ2-5, with TRBD2 identical over 8 bases. Germline V gene data show CDR1 as MGHDK and CDR2 as SYGVNS. V lost 6 bases and J lost 4; bases outside the gene matches: 13. The CDR3 is 16 amino acids.

The chain couples TRBV6-6 to TRBJ2-1; no reliable D call. Germline V CDR1 and CDR2: MNHNY, SVGAGI (reference sequence). CDR3 length: 14 amino acids. Deletions cut 3 bases from V and 10 bases from J, with 16 bases between. The CDR3 spells CASSYFPRVKEQFF. CDR3 DNA: TGTGCCAGCAGTTATTTCCCACGAGTTAAAGAGCAGTTCTTC.

This chain links TRBV28 with TRBJ2-7; perhaps TRBD2 as D (6 bases). V was shortened by 1 base and J by 0 bases, with 10 bases between the two germline ends. CDR3 size: 15 residues. Germline lookup yields CDR1 MDHEN and CDR2 SYDVKM. In DNA, the CDR3 is TGTGCCAGCAGTTTATTGGCGGGGAGCTCCTACGAGCAGTACTTC. It is translated as CASSLLAGSSYEQYF.

This clone has just a few counts. This sequence joins TRBV6-6 and TRBJ2-3; D is undetermined. With 6 bases removed from V and 0 bases from J, the gap between germline ends came to 13 bases. The CDR3 is made up of 15 amino acids. Germline CDR1 reads MNHNY; CDR2 reads SVGAGI (reference sequence). The CDR3 nucleotides read TGTGCCAGCAGACCCCAGTGGTCTAGCACAGATACGCAGTATTTT. This translates into CASRPQWSSTDTQYF.

In the case of this clone: This specimen includes other DNA sequences encoding the same CDR3. The rearrangement uses TRBV28 and TRBJ2-7; D is ambiguous. The germline CDR1 and CDR2 sequences are MDHEN and SYDVKM. Deletions cut 5 bases from V and 2 bases from J, with 4 bases between. The CDR3 has 11 amino acids. The CDR3 protein is CASSQTYEQYF. In DNA, the CDR3 is TGTGCCAGCAGTCAGACCTACGAGCAGTACTTC. Together with reference TRBV28 and TRBJ2-7, the CDR3 gives the full variable domain: DVKVTQSSRYLVKRTGEKVFLECVQDMDHENMFWYRQDPGLGLRLIYFSYDVKMKEKGDIPEGYSVSREKKERFSLILESASTNQTSMYLCASSQTYEQYFGPGTRLTVT.

The rearrangement links TRBV5-6 to TRBJ2-2, with D possibly being TRBD2 (6 bases). This CDR3 has 16 residues. Germline V gene lookup returns CDR1 SGHDT and CDR2 YYEEEE. Trimming pared 1 base from V and 0 bases from J, leaving 10 bases between. The CDR3 loop is CASSLISGANTGELFF. CDR3 nucleotide sequence: TGTGCCAGCAGCTTGATATCGGGAGCGAACACCGGGGAGCTGTTTTTT.

The J gene is TRBJ2-7, the V gene TRBV5-4, with 8 bases fitting TRBD1. Trimming removed 3 bases from V and 5 bases from J; junction bases left unmatched: 7. Germline V gives CDR1 SGHNT, CDR2 YYREEE (reference sequence). The CDR3 runs 14 residues. Written as DNA, the CDR3 is TGTGCCAGCAGCTCAGGACAGGGTCGACACGAGCAGTACTTC. As protein: CASSSGQGRHEQYF.

CDR3 in amino acids: CAISERDGGSREQYF. The CDR3 DNA reads as TGTGCCATCAGTGAGAGGGATGGAGGTTCTCGCGAGCAGTACTTC. The rearrangement uses TRBV10-3 and TRBJ2-5, with D possibly being TRBD2 (5 bases). The J call may be mistaken, given a closer DNA end match to TRBJ2-7. This CDR3 contains 15 residues. Looked up from germline, CDR1 is ENHRY and CDR2 is SYGVKD.

The chain joins TRBV2 to TRBJ2-2; D remains unclear. Trimming took off 3 bases at V and 7 bases at J, with 9 bases between the two ends. From germline, CDR1 is SNHLY and CDR2 FYNNEI. The CDR3 sequence is 13 residues long. The CDR3: CASSDTVYGELFF. The DNA for the CDR3 is TGTGCCAGCAGTGACACGGTTTACGGGGAGCTGTTTTTT.

V is TRBV27 and J is TRBJ2-3; 8 nucleotides match TRBD2. V shed 6 bases, J shed 2 bases, and the junction held 10 bases outside the gene matches. The V gene's germline CDR1 is MNHEY and CDR2 SMNVEV (reference sequence). The CDR3 spans 16 residues. DNA for the CDR3: TGTGCCAGCAGCTCCCCAGCGGGGGCCTCCACAGATACGCAGTATTTT. Its protein is CASSSPAGASTDTQYF.

The genes are TRBV30 and TRBJ2-3, with D unresolved. CDR1 is GTSNPN and CDR2 is SVGIG in the germline V gene (reference sequence). This CDR3 has 12 residues. Trimming left V 2 bases short and J 5 bases short, with 8 bases between. CDR3 amino acids: CAWSTSGDTQYF. CDR3 nucleotide sequence: TGTGCCTGGAGTACCTCGGGAGATACGCAGTATTTT.

This clone was counted between two and nine times. The chain recombines TRBV4-1 with TRBJ2-1; 13 bases match TRBD2. CDR1 is MGHRA and CDR2 is YSYEKL in the germline V gene. The length of the CDR3 is 18 residues. V lost 5 bases to trimming and J lost 1 base; unmatched junction nucleotides: 8. The CDR3 sequence is CASSGPGLAGLSYNEQFF. The CDR3 DNA follows: TGCGCCAGCAGCGGTCCGGGACTAGCGGGACTATCCTACAATGAGCAGTTCTTC.

In the case of this clone: One end of the junction does not line up with germline, which may come from a read error. The chain uses TRBV7-9 and TRBJ2-7; 9 positions agree with TRBD1. The length of the CDR3 is 15 residues. CDR1 is SEHNR and CDR2 is FQNEAQ in the germline V gene (reference sequence). CDR3 DNA sequence: TGTTCCAGCAGCCCACCCGGGACAGGGCCCTACGAGCAGTACTTC. As protein: CSSSPPGTGPYEQYF.

The chain couples TRBV7-9 to TRBJ1-1, with D hard to call. V was clipped by 1 base and J by 7 bases, with 13 bases between them. Germline lookup yields CDR1 SEHNR and CDR2 FQNEAQ (reference sequence). This CDR3 spans 14 amino acids. The chain's CDR3 is CASSLEGRADEAFF. The CDR3 DNA sequence: TGTGCCAGCAGCTTAGAAGGGCGGGCAGATGAAGCTTTCTTT.

The V and J genes are TRBV6-6 and TRBJ2-7, with TRBD1 identical over 7 bases. Germline loops: CDR1 MNHNY, CDR2 SVGAGI (reference sequence). This CDR3 contains 13 residues. With V trimmed by 6 bases and J by 7 bases, 9 bases remained unmatched. CDR3 sequence: CASSPGTATEQYF. The CDR3 bases are TGTGCCAGCAGCCCTGGGACAGCTACGGAGCAGTACTTC.

The CDR3 region has the DNA TGTGCCAGTAGTAGTCGAAGCGAGAGGCACGAGCAGTACTTC. Residues: CASSSRSERHEQYF. The V call is TRBV19, the J call TRBJ2-7; D is ambiguous. The CDR3 has 14 residues. Trimming took off 4 bases at V and 5 bases at J, with 15 bases between the two ends. Germline V CDR1 and CDR2: LNHDA, SQIVND (reference sequence).

This chain uses TRBV28 with TRBJ1-1; possible D gene TRBD1, 5 bases. The length of the CDR3 is 16 residues. The V end was cut by 1 base, the J end by 5 bases, with 17 bases between. Germline V gene data show CDR1 as MDHEN and CDR2 as SYDVKM. The CDR3 spells CASSLYSAGPGTEAFF. The CDR3 DNA reads as TGTGCCAGCAGTTTATATTCGGCAGGGCCTGGGACTGAAGCTTTCTTT. Filled out from reference TRBV28 and TRBJ1-1, the complete variable domain reads DVKVTQSSRYLVKRTGEKVFLECVQDMDHENMFWYRQDPGLGLRLIYFSYDVKMKEKGDIPEGYSVSREKKERFSLILESASTNQTSMYLCASSLYSAGPGTEAFFGQGTRLTVV.

Note on this clone: Additional DNA sequences in this sample encode the identical CDR3. The genes are TRBV5-4 and TRBJ1-5; perhaps TRBD1 as D (6 bases). The CDR3 runs to 14 residues. The V gene's germline CDR1 is SGHNT and CDR2 YYREEE (reference sequence). The germline V and J ends were trimmed by 1 base and 1 base, with 6 bases remaining between them. CDR3 coding DNA: TGTGCCAGCAGCTTGAGGGGGAGCAATCAGCCCCAGCATTTT. Translating gives CASSLRGSNQPQHF.

The chain recombines TRBV30 with TRBJ2-3, with 8 bases aligning to TRBD2. This CDR3 is 14 amino acids long. V trimming: 5 bases; J trimming: 2 bases; junction bases outside the gene matches: 6. Looked up from germline, CDR1 is GTSNPN and CDR2 is SVGIG (reference sequence). CDR3 in DNA: TGTGCCTGGGGGTCTAGCGGGCTCACAGATACGCAGTATTTT. The encoded protein is CAWGSSGLTDTQYF.

This clone was detected only a few times. CDR3 in DNA: TGTGCCAGCAGTTTCCGGGACAGGGGGCACAACACTGAAGCTTTCTTT. Encoded protein: CASSFRDRGHNTEAFF. The gene calls are TRBV27 and TRBJ1-1; 12 nucleotides match TRBD1. With 3 bases clipped from V and 2 bases from J, the junction kept 4 bases outside the gene matches. There are 16 residues in the CDR3. The germline gives CDR1 MNHEY, CDR2 SMNVEV (reference sequence).

This clone is a singleton in its sample. This chain joins TRBV19 and TRBJ1-1; maybe TRBD1 (6 bases). The CDR3 extends over 13 amino acids. The V end lost 4 bases, the J end lost 1 base, and 7 bases lay between the germline ends. Germline V gene lookup returns CDR1 LNHDA and CDR2 SQIVND (reference sequence). CDR3 protein: CASSTGQNTEAFF. The CDR3 nucleotides read TGTGCCAGTAGTACGGGACAGAACACTGAAGCTTTCTTT. The whole variable domain, filled in from reference TRBV19 and TRBJ1-1, reads DGGITQSPKYLFRKEGQNVTLSCEQNLNHDAMYWYRQDPGQGLRLIYYSQIVNDFQKGDIAEGYSVSREKKESFPLTVTSAQKNPTAFYLCASSTGQNTEAFFGQGTRLTVV.

J is TRBJ2-4 and V is TRBV4-2, with 15 bases matching TRBD2. The V gene end was trimmed by 4 bases and the J gene end by 8 bases; junction bases not matched to a gene: 6. From germline, CDR1 is LGHNA and CDR2 YNFKEQ. The CDR3 totals 16 residues. For the CDR3, the DNA is TGTGCCAGCAGCCCGGGACTAGCGGGAGGCTTAGACATTCAGTACTTC. Translation: CASSPGLAGGLDIQYF.